This TCR beta chain was recovered during a study of T-cell reconstitution after alpha-beta-depleted transplantation in children. Study outcomes and limitations: After transplant, high TCRbeta diversity at day 60 in some patients arose from surviving recipient T cells and thymic progenitors.

CDR1 and CDR2 (germline): SGHVS, FQNEAQ. The V end was cut by 1 base, the J end by 4 bases, with 11 bases between. The CDR3 spans 15 residues. As it was prepared, the TCRbeta library received unique molecular identifiers. From the PCR reads, TCRdb called clonotypes with MiXCR, one entry per CDR3 protein. The sample includes around 600,000 distinct CDR3 sequences, 23% of them seen just once. This clonotype came up a few times. Its specificity is unknown. The sequencing here drew on PBMCs, mostly from graft donor cells, taken 360 days after TCRalphabeta/CD19-depleted stem cell transplant. The genes are TRBV7-8 and TRBJ1-3, with D hard to call. The TCR comes from a boy under three years old who had a stem cell transplant for acute myeloid leukemia, so the T cells may come from the graft donor. CDR3 region: CASSLEGGYGNTIYF. The CDR3 DNA is TGTGCCAGCAGCTTAGAAGGAGGGTACGGAAACACCATATATTTT. Based on the CDR3 plus reference TRBV7-8 and TRBJ1-3, the full variable domain is GAGVSQSPRYKVAKRGQDVALRCDPISGHVSLFWYQQALGQGPEFLTYFQNEAQLDKSGLPSDRFFAERPEGSVSTLKIQRTQQEDSAVYLCASSLEGGYGNTIYFGEGSWLTVV.